This T cell receptor beta chain was documented in a study of cytomegalovirus exposure and HLA in healthy donors. Measured with immunoSEQ multiplex PCR; TCRdb has only the in-frame clones, and not every one. This sample has 200,000 to 250,000 clones, with roughly 87% found just once. From germline, CDR1 is SEHNR and CDR2 FQNEAQ (reference sequence). CDR3 length equals 16 residues. Trimming removed 5 bases from V and 6 bases from J; junction bases left unmatched: 8. A remark on this clone: Antigen unknown.

Study-level findings and limits: Most TCR sequences were uncommon, yet certain public TCRs appeared in many donors. Testing in vitro showed a few CMV-associated chains specific for CMV antigens. Cytomegalovirus-associated TCR beta chains were listed, numbering roughly 150.

The receptor was derived from a man in his late teens or twenties in good health and CMV-seropositive. V gene TRBV7-9 combines with J gene TRBJ2-7, with 15 bases fitting TRBD2. The sequencing sample was made of PBMCs. The CDR3 sequence: CASSPAGGLAGGEQYF. CDR3 in DNA: TGTGCCAGCAGCCCCGCCGGGGGACTAGCGGGAGGCGAGCAGTACTTC. Full variable domain (outside the CDR3, taken from reference TRBV7-9 and TRBJ2-7): DTGVSQNPRHKITKRGQNVTFRCDPISEHNRLYWYRQTLGQGPEFLTYFQNEAQLEKSRLLSDRFSAERPKGSFSTLEIQRTEQGDSAMYLCASSPAGGLAGGEQYFGPGTRLTVT.